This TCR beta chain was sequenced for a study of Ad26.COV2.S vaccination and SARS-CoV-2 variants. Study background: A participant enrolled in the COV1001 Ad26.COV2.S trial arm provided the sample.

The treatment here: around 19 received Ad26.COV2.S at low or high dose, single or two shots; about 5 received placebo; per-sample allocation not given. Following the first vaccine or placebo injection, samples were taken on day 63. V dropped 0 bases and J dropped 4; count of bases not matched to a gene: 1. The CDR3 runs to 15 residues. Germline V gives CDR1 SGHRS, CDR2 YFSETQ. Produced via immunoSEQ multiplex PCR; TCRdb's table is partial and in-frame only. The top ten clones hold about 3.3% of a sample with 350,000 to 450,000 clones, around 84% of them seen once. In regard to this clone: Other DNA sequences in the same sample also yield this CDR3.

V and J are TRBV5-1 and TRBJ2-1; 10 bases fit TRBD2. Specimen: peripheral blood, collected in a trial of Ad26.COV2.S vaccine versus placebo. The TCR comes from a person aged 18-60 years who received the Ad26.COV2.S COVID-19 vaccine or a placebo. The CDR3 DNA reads TGCGCCAGCAGCTTGGATAGCGGGGGGTACAATGAGCAGTTCTTC. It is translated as CASSLDSGGYNEQFF.